These 24 T cell receptor beta chains share one sample of origin, sequenced in a study of T-cell reconstitution after alpha-beta-depleted transplantation in children. For TCRbeta, the library was prepared with unique molecular identifiers. Using its own MiXCR run on the PCR reads, TCRdb lists one record per CDR3 protein. The data contain roughly 670,000 distinct CDR3 sequences, under 15% of them singletons. The sequencing used PBMCs, collected before TCRalphabeta/CD19-depleted stem cell transplant. The source is a girl aged 2-9 years with congenital amegakaryocytic thrombocytopenia, due to receive a stem cell transplant.

The genes are TRBV4-2 and TRBJ2-1, with D tentatively TRBD2 (6 bases). Germline V lookup: CDR1 LGHNA, CDR2 YNFKEQ. Between the trimmed V and J ends, which lost 4 bases and 10 bases, there was a span of 20 bases. The CDR3 spans 15 residues. CDR3 sequence (DNA): TGTGCCAGCAGCCTAGGACGTCCCGGGAGTGAAGAGCAGTTCTTC. It yields the protein CASSLGRPGSEEQFF.

Many counts were recorded for this clonotype. V and J are TRBV7-8 and TRBJ1-3; D perhaps matches TRBD1 (6 bases). Trimming took 5 bases from V and 2 from J, leaving 10 bases between them. The CDR3 is 14 residues long. The germline V gene encodes CDR1 SGHVS and CDR2 FQNEAQ. In DNA form, the CDR3 reads TGTGCCAGCAGCCTTACAGGGACTGGAAACACCATATATTTT. This translates into CASSLTGTGNTIYF. The variable domain in full, completed from reference TRBV7-8 and TRBJ1-3, reads GAGVSQSPRYKVAKRGQDVALRCDPISGHVSLFWYQQALGQGPEFLTYFQNEAQLDKSGLPSDRFFAERPEGSVSTLKIQRTQQEDSAVYLCASSLTGTGNTIYFGEGSWLTVV.

This clonotype was counted ten times or more. The rearrangement links TRBV20-1 to TRBJ2-7; possible D gene TRBD2, 6 bases. V was shortened by 6 bases and J by 3 bases, with 15 bases between the two germline ends. The CDR3 loop spans 13 amino acids. CDR1 and CDR2 (germline): DFQATT, SNEGSKA (reference sequence). The CDR3 reads CSAKSSGGYEQYF. CDR3 coding DNA: TGCAGTGCCAAAAGTAGCGGAGGCTACGAGCAGTACTTC.

This clonotype was found many times. The V call is TRBV24-1, the J call TRBJ2-7; 10 nucleotides align to TRBD2. V lost 0 bases to trimming and J lost 4 bases; unmatched junction nucleotides: 14. The CDR3 runs to 19 residues. Germline values: CDR1 KGHDR, CDR2 SFDVKD. The CDR3, as DNA: TGTGCCACCAGTGATTTGCAGGAGCGGGAGGGCCAGTATTCTTACGAGCAGTACTTC. Protein sequence: CATSDLQEREGQYSYEQYF.

This clonotype occurred many times. The rearrangement links TRBV20-1 to TRBJ2-5, with 10 nucleotides matching TRBD2. The CDR3 loop spans 16 amino acids. J gave up 5 bases and V 8 bases, and 17 bases lay outside the gene matches. From germline, CDR1 is DFQATT and CDR2 SNEGSKA (reference sequence). The CDR3 bases are TGCAGTACAAAACCCCCCCTAGCGGGAGTAGCTGAGACCCAGTACTTC. Its protein is CSTKPPLAGVAETQYF.

This clonotype came up a few times. The V gene is TRBV20-1, the J gene TRBJ2-1, with TRBD2 identical over 10 bases. V shed 5 bases and J 2 bases; nucleotides not matched to a gene: 15. Germline V gene sequence: CDR1 DFQATT, CDR2 SNEGSKA (reference sequence). This CDR3 comprises 18 residues. The CDR3 DNA reads TGCAGTGCTCCTGATGGCAGCGGGAGGGCCGACGCCTACAATGAGCAGTTCTTC. It specifies CSAPDGSGRADAYNEQFF.

Remarks on this clonotype: The conserved closing phenylalanine or tryptophan is absent in this CDR3, likely reflecting a read error. The chain couples TRBV10-2 to TRBJ2-7; D is possibly TRBD1 (6 bases). With 4 bases removed from V and 4 bases from J, the gap between germline ends came to 14 bases. CDR1 and CDR2 from the germline V gene are WSHSY and SAAADI. The CDR3 contains 14 residues. The CDR3 region has the DNA TGCGCCAGCAGTGCCCGGGACATATCTTACGAGCAGTACCTC. It yields the protein CASSARDISYEQYL.

This rearrangement joins TRBV5-5 to TRBJ2-1, with 14 bases that match TRBD2. V gave up 4 bases and J gave up 7 bases; unmatched junction bases: 13. Germline assignment: CDR1 SGHKS and CDR2 YYEKEE (reference sequence). This CDR3 spans 18 amino acids. The DNA for the CDR3 is TGTGCCAGCAGCGCACCCCCGGGGGGACTAGCGGGAGTAAATGAGCAGTTCTTC. This gives the protein CASSAPPGGLAGVNEQFF.

The chain combines TRBV20-1 with TRBJ2-7; 10 bases are shared with TRBD2. Germline CDR1 DFQATT, CDR2 SNEGSKA (reference sequence). The V and J ends lost 2 bases and 4 bases, in that order; junction bases with no gene match: 11. The CDR3 has 16 amino acids. CDR3 sequence reads: CSARLAGAPTIYEQYF. CDR3 DNA: TGCAGTGCTAGACTAGCGGGAGCCCCCACAATTTACGAGCAGTACTTC.

This clonotype came up once. A read error may account for a junction end that differs from germline. V usage is TRBV6-1 and J usage is TRBJ2-5, with 11 bases aligning to TRBD2. Looked up from germline, CDR1 is MNHNS and CDR2 is SASEGT. The CDR3 consists of 15 residues. The CDR3 DNA reads as TGTGCCAGTCTGTTTAGCGGGAGGGACCAAGAGACCCAGTCCTTC. This codes for CASLFSGRDQETQSF.

This clonotype has ten or more counts. V is TRBV24-1 and J is TRBJ2-3; D is perhaps TRBD1 (6 bases). The length of the CDR3 is 16 residues. V was shortened by 9 bases and J by 2 bases, with 20 bases between the two germline ends. Germline loops: CDR1 KGHDR, CDR2 SFDVKD. The CDR3 loop is CATATTGKEDTDTQYF. The CDR3 DNA reads as TGTGCCACCGCAACCACAGGGAAAGAAGACACAGATACGCAGTATTTT.

Notes on this clonotype: This may be a read error, as it is one base from a much larger clone. This chain links TRBV7-2 with TRBJ2-1, with D uncertain. The CDR3 has 15 residues. Germline CDR1 is SGHTA and CDR2 is FQGNSA. CDR3 loop: CAGSYSLGSHNEQFF. In nucleotides, the CDR3 is TGTGCCGGCAGTTATTCGTTGGGTTCCCACAATGAGCAGTTCTTC.

Of note for this clonotype: Being one base from a much bigger clone, this may be a read error. The chain recombines TRBV27 with TRBJ1-1; 9 bases line up with TRBD1. From germline, CDR1 is MNHEY and CDR2 SMNVEV (reference sequence). The CDR3 contains 14 residues. The CDR3, as DNA: TGTGCCAGCAGTCCACAGGGGGCGAACTCTGAAGCTTTCTTT. It encodes CASSPQGANSEAFF.

V and J are TRBV5-1 and TRBJ2-4; TRBD2 is a possible D gene (6 bases). CDR1 SGHRS and CDR2 YFSETQ come from the germline V gene. This CDR3 region has 14 residues. V lost 5 bases to trimming and J lost 5 bases, with 14 bases between them. The CDR3 loop is CASRPEGTQNIQYF. The DNA for the CDR3 is TGCGCCAGCAGGCCGGAGGGAACTCAAAACATTCAGTACTTC.

The chain joins TRBV11-2 to TRBJ2-5; D is ambiguous. Trimming cost V 5 bases and J 0 bases, with 10 bases left between them. This CDR3 is built from 14 residues. CDR1 is SGHAT and CDR2 is FQNNGV in the germline V gene. The CDR3 DNA is TGTGCCAGCAGCGCTCCGAACTACCAAGAGACCCAGTACTTC. The encoded protein is CASSAPNYQETQYF. Drawing the rest from reference TRBV11-2 and TRBJ2-5, the complete variable domain is EAGVAQSPRYKIIEKRQSVAFWCNPISGHATLYWYQQILGQGPKLLIQFQNNGVVDDSQLPKDRFSAERLKGVDSTLKIQPAKLEDSAVYLCASSAPNYQETQYFGPGTRLLVL.

The chain uses TRBV20-1 and TRBJ2-3, with 11 nucleotides matching TRBD2. Germline lookup yields CDR1 DFQATT and CDR2 SNEGSKA (reference sequence). This CDR3 has 16 residues. Trimming at V came to 3 bases and at J to 5 bases, leaving 10 bases not matched to a gene. CDR3 DNA sequence: TGCAGTGCTAGCCCCGGGACTAGCGGTCTCCTAGATACGCAGTATTTT. Protein product: CSASPGTSGLLDTQYF.

This clonotype showed up just a few times. The J gene is TRBJ2-3, the V gene TRBV2, with a tentative D call TRBD2 (5 bases). The CDR3 has 17 residues. From germline, CDR1 is SNHLY and CDR2 FYNNEI. Trimming left V 4 bases short and J 0 bases short, with 17 bases between. CDR3 loop: CASSAWGSASSTDTQYF. The CDR3 nucleotides are TGTGCCAGCAGTGCTTGGGGTAGCGCCTCTAGCACAGATACGCAGTATTTT.

Ten or more counts support this clonotype. V is TRBV6-5 and J is TRBJ2-5, with D unclear. Trimming removed 0 bases at V and 2 bases at J, with 10 bases between. This CDR3 is 15 amino acids long. Germline V gene data show CDR1 as MNHEY and CDR2 as SVGAGI. The CDR3 nucleotides are TGTGCCAGCAGTTACTCAGGAGCAGTACAAGAGACCCAGTACTTC. Translation gives CASSYSGAVQETQYF.

This rearrangement joins TRBV2 to TRBJ2-1; the D gene is possibly TRBD2 (6 bases). CDR1 is SNHLY, CDR2 FYNNEI, per germline. The CDR3 extends over 13 amino acids. Trimming stripped 3 bases from V and 4 bases from J, with 7 bases between. CDR3 bases: TGTGCCAGCAGTGAGGACTATTACAATGAGCAGTTCTTC. Translation: CASSEDYYNEQFF.

This clonotype showed up just a few times. The chain is built from TRBV5-1 and TRBJ2-7; the D is unclear. This CDR3 is built from 14 residues. With 1 base removed from V and 3 bases from J, the gap between germline ends came to 11 bases. From germline, CDR1 is SGHRS and CDR2 YFSETQ. CDR3 residues: CASSLTGSNYEQYF. The CDR3 DNA follows: TGCGCCAGCAGCTTGACCGGGTCAAACTACGAGCAGTACTTC. Combining the CDR3 with reference TRBV5-1 and TRBJ2-7 gives the whole variable domain KAGVTQTPRYLIKTRGQQVTLSCSPISGHRSVSWYQQTPGQGLQFLFEYFSETQRNKGNFPGRFSGRQFSNSRSEMNVSTLELGDSALYLCASSLTGSNYEQYFGPGTRLTVT.

This clonotype has a count of ten or more. The V gene is TRBV10-3, the J gene TRBJ1-2; D is unresolved. The V end lost 2 bases, the J end lost 3 bases, and 4 bases lay between the germline ends. This CDR3 region has 12 residues. Germline lookup yields CDR1 ENHRY and CDR2 SYGVKD. This CDR3 reads CAISELDYGYTF. The CDR3 nucleotides read TGTGCCATCAGTGAGCTGGACTATGGCTACACCTTC.

Many counts were recorded for this clonotype. The chain recombines TRBV10-2 with TRBJ2-3, with 10 bases identical to TRBD2. CDR1 is WSHSY, CDR2 SAAADI, per germline. J lost 2 bases, V lost 7 bases, and 3 bases had no gene match. The CDR3 has 14 residues. For the CDR3, the DNA is TGCGCCAGCAAACTAGCGGGGCTCACAGATACGCAGTATTTT. It codes for CASKLAGLTDTQYF.

The rearrangement links TRBV30 to TRBJ1-3; no clear D. This CDR3 has 12 residues. V shed 4 bases and J shed 0 bases, with 4 bases lying between them. Germline values: CDR1 GTSNPN, CDR2 SVGIG (reference sequence). CDR3 sequence reads: CAWIHSGNTIYF. The CDR3 DNA is TGTGCCTGGATCCACTCTGGAAACACCATATATTTT.

The chain employs TRBV10-3 and TRBJ2-7; possibly TRBD2 for D (6 bases). V was clipped by 6 bases and J by 4 bases, with 22 bases between them. The CDR3 is made up of 16 amino acids. Germline lookup yields CDR1 ENHRY and CDR2 SYGVKD. The CDR3 region has the DNA TGTGCCATCAGCATGTCTGTCCCCGGGAGTTTGTACGAGCAGTACTTC. Protein product: CAISMSVPGSLYEQYF.